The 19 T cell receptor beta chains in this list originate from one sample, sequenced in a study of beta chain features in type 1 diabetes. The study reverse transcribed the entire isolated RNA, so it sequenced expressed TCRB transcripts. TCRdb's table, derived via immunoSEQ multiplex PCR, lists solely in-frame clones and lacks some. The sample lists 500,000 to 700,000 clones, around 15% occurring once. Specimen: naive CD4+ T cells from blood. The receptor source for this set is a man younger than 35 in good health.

The CDR3, as DNA: TGTGCCATCAGAGACAGGGATGAGCAGTTCTTC. Its translation is CAIRDRDEQFF. The rearrangement links TRBV10-3 to TRBJ2-1; 7 bases are shared with TRBD1. Trimming at V came to 6 bases and at J to 8 bases, leaving 1 base not matched to a gene. The CDR3 is made up of 11 amino acids. Germline CDR1 ENHRY, CDR2 SYGVKD.

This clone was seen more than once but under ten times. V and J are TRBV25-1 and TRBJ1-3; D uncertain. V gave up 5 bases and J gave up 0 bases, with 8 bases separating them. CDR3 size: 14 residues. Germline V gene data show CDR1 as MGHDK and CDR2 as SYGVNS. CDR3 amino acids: CASSPDDSGNTIYF. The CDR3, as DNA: TGTGCCAGCAGTCCAGACGACTCTGGAAACACCATATATTTT.

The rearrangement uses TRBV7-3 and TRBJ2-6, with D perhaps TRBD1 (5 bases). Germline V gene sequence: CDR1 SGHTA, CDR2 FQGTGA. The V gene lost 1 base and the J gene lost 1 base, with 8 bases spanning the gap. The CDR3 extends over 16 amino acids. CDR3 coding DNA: TGTGCCAGCAGCTTAAGGACATTATCTGGGGCCAACGTCCTGACTTTC. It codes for CASSLRTLSGANVLTF. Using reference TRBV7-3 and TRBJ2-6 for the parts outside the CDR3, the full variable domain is GAGVSQTPSNKVTEKGKYVELRCDPISGHTALYWYRQSLGQGPEFLIYFQGTGAADDSGLPNDRFFAVRPEGSVSTLKIQRTERGDSAVYLCASSLRTLSGANVLTFGAGSRLTVL.

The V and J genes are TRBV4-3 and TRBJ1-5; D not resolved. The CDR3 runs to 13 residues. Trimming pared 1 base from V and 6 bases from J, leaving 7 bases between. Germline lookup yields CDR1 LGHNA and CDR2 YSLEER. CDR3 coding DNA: TGCGCCAGCAGCCAAGGAGGGTCTCAGCCCCAGCATTTT. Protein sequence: CASSQGGSQPQHF.

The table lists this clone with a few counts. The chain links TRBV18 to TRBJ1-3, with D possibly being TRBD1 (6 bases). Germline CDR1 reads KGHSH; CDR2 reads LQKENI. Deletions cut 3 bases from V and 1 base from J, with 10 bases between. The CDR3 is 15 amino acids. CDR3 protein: CASSPDRQSGNTIYF. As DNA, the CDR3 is TGTGCCAGCTCACCGGACAGACAGTCTGGAAACACCATATATTTT.

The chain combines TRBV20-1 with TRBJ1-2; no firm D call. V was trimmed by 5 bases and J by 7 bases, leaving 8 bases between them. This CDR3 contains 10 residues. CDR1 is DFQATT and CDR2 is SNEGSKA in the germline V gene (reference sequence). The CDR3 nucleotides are TGCAGTGCTCGCCAACTTGGCTACACCTTC. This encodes CSARQLGYTF.

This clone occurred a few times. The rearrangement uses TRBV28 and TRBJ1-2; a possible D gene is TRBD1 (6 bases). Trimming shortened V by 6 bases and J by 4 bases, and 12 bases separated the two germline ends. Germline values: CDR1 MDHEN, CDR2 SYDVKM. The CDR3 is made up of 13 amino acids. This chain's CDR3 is CASRRQVFYGYTF. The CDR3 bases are TGTGCCAGCAGGCGACAGGTGTTCTATGGCTACACCTTC.

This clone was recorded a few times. The CDR3 here is CAIRLAGAGTDTQYF. The CDR3 DNA follows: TGTGCCATCCGACTAGCGGGGGCTGGCACAGATACGCAGTATTTT. The V gene is TRBV10-3, the J gene TRBJ2-3; TRBD2 matches at 12 bases. V gave up 8 bases and J gave up 1 base; unmatched junction bases: 4. From germline, CDR1 is ENHRY and CDR2 SYGVKD. This CDR3 is built from 15 residues.

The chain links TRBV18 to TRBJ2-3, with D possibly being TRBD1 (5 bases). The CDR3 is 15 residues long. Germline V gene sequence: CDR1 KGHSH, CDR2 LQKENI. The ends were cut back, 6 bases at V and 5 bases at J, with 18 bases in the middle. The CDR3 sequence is CASSPFQGVVDTQYF. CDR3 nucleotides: TGTGCCAGCTCTCCTTTCCAGGGCGTTGTAGATACGCAGTATTTT.

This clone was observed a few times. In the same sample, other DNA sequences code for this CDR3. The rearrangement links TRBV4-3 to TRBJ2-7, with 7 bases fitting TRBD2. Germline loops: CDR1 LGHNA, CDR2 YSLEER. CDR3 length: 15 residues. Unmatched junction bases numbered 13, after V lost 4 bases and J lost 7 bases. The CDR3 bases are TGCGCCAGCAGCCTAACGGGAGGCCCAGGTGAGGAGCAGTACTTC. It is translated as CASSLTGGPGEEQYF.

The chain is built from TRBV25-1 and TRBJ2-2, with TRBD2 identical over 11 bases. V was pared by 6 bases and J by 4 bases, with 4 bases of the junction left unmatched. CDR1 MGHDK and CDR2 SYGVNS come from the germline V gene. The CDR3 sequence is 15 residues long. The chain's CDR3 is CASSLAGGGTGELFF. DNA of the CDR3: TGTGCCAGCAGCCTAGCGGGGGGTGGCACCGGGGAGCTGTTTTTT.

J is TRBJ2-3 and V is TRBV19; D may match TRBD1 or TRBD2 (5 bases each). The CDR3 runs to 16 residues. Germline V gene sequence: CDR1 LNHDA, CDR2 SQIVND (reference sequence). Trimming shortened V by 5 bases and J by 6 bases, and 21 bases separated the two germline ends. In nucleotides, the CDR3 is TGTGCCAGTAGTTTCGGGACGGCCTCTGGGTTGGATACGCAGTATTTT. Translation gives CASSFGTASGLDTQYF.

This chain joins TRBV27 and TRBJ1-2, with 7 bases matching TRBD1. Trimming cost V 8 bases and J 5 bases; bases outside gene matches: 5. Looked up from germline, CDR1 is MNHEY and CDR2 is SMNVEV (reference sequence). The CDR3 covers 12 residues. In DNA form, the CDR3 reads TGTGCCAGCTCGGACAGGTGGTATGGCTACACCTTC. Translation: CASSDRWYGYTF.

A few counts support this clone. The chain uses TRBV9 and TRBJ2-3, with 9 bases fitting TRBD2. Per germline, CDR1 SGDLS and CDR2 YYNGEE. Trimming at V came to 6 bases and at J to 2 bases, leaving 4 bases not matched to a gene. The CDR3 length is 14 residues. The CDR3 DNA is TGTGCCAGCAACGGACTAGCGCACACAGATACGCAGTATTTT. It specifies CASNGLAHTDTQYF.

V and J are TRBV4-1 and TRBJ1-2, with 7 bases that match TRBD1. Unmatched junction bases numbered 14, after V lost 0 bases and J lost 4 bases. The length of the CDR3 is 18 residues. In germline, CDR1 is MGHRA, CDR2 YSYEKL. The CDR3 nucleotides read TGCGCCAGCAGCCAAGATCAATGGGGGCTAAGGGGGCTCTATGGCTACACCTTC. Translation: CASSQDQWGLRGLYGYTF.

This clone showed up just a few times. The CDR3: CASSSQGQSLFTDTQYF. DNA of the CDR3: TGTGCCAGCAGCTCCCAAGGACAGAGCCTTTTCACAGATACGCAGTATTTT. This chain connects TRBV7-8 to TRBJ2-3, with D tentatively TRBD1 (6 bases). With 4 bases removed from V and 2 bases from J, the gap between germline ends came to 19 bases. Germline V lookup: CDR1 SGHVS, CDR2 FQNEAQ. CDR3 length: 17 amino acids.

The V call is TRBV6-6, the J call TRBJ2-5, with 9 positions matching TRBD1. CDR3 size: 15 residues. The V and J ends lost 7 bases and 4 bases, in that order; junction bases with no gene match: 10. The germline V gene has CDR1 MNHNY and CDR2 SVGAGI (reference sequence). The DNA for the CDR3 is TGTGCCAGCACATTTACGGACAGGGGTGGAGAGACCCAGTACTTC. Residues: CASTFTDRGGETQYF.

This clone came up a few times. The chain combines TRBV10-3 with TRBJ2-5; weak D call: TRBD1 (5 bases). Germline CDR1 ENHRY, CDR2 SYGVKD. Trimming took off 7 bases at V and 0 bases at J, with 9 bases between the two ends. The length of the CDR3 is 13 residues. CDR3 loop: CAINGRDQETQYF. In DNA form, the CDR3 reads TGTGCCATCAACGGCAGGGACCAAGAGACCCAGTACTTC.

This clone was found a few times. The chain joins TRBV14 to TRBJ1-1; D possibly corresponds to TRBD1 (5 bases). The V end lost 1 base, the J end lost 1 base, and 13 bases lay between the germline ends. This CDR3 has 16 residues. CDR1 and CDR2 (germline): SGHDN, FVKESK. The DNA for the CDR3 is TGTGCCAGCAGCCAAGCGGGAGGGGCGAGGAACACTGAAGCTTTCTTT. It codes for CASSQAGGARNTEAFF.